The clone carrying this T cell receptor (beta chain) appeared a few times. Its antigen is still unknown. Clones were read by immunoSEQ multiplex PCR, and TCRdb kept only the in-frame ones, dropping some. The sample holds about 260,000 clones; about nine tenths are singletons and the top ten take approximately 3%. These data belong to a study of cytomegalovirus exposure and HLA in healthy donors. In the study overall: Later analysis reported that the approximately 110 validation repertoires shared the platform of the roughly 670 first-cohort repertoires.

Study findings and constraints: Altogether, 160 or so TCR beta chains were recorded as cytomegalovirus-associated. According to a subsequent analysis, TCR clusters from the first cohort were inclined to appear together in the roughly 110 validation repertoires. Most TCR sequences were uncommon, yet certain public TCRs appeared in many donors.

Specimen: PBMCs. The receptor comes from a woman aged 25-40 years in good health and CMV-seronegative.

The CDR3 bases are TGTGCCAGTAGTATTGGCGGGAGCGGCAATGAGCAGTTCTTC. Amino acid sequence: CASSIGGSGNEQFF. The chain couples TRBV19 to TRBJ2-1, with 7 bases fitting TRBD2. Unmatched junction bases numbered 5, after V lost 3 bases and J lost 6 bases. CDR3 length: 14 residues. Germline CDR1 and CDR2: LNHDA and SQIVND (reference sequence). The full variable domain, its missing parts supplied by reference TRBV19 and TRBJ2-1, is DGGITQSPKYLFRKEGQNVTLSCEQNLNHDAMYWYRQDPGQGLRLIYYSQIVNDFQKGDIAEGYSVSREKKESFPLTVTSAQKNPTAFYLCASSIGGSGNEQFFGPGTRLTVL.